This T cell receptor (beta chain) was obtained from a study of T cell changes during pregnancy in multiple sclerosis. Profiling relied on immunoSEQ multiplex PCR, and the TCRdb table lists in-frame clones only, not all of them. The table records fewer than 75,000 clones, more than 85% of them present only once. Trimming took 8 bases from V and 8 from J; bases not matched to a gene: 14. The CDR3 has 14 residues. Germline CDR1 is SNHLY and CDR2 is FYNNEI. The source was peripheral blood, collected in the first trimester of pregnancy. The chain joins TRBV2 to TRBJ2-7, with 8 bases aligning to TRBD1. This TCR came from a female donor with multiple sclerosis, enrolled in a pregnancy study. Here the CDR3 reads CASGTGTGFMKQYF. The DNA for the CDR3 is TGTGCCAGCGGGACCGGGACAGGTTTTATGAAGCAGTACTTC.